This T cell receptor beta chain was captured by sequencing in a study of breast tumors, draining lymph nodes, adjacent tissues. Whole-study results and caveats: Tumor TCR diversity was below lymph nodes but above nontumor tissue. Findings are consistent with lymph node origin and intratumoral expansion of most tumor T cells.

TCRdb recomputed calls from the multiplex PCR reads with MiXCR, one row per CDR3 protein. This table holds more than 250,000 distinct CDR3 sequences, under 35% found once. Germline V lookup: CDR1 MNHEY, CDR2 SMNVEV (reference sequence). The length of the CDR3 is 15 residues. V lost 0 bases, J lost 4 bases, and 3 bases stayed unmatched. Axillary draining lymph nodes of breast cancer patients supplied the node samples. Details on this clonotype: Antigen: not known.

Source material: axillary lymph node tissue. The V call is TRBV27, the J call TRBJ2-1, with 7 bases that match TRBD1. The receptor was derived from a female donor with breast cancer. Some clones in this sample may be carry-over from other donors' samples. CDR3 nucleotides: TGTGCCAGCAGTTTATCCCTGGACAGGTACAATGAGCAGTTCTTC. Its protein product is CASSLSLDRYNEQFF.